This T cell receptor (beta chain) was documented in a study of cytomegalovirus exposure and HLA in healthy donors. With 5 bases removed from V and 8 bases from J, the gap between germline ends came to 10 bases. The CDR3 consists of 13 residues. Germline V gives CDR1 SGHTA, CDR2 FQGNSA. The PCR contained 60 Vbeta and 13 Jbeta primers. Measured with immunoSEQ multiplex PCR; TCRdb has only the in-frame clones, and not every one. The sample consists of 140,000 to 150,000 clones, 60% to 85% of them appearing once. General study findings and limits: When analyzed later, a missense DCLRE1C variant was found to be linked to TCR beta V- and J-gene trimming. A later analysis reported that several of the most significant clusters appeared to be linked to common viral pathogens, among them Epstein-Barr virus.

Details on this clone: Its antigen is unknown.

Sequencing was done on a sample of PBMCs. The receptor was derived from a man aged 35 to 55 in good health and CMV-seronegative. The V and J genes are TRBV7-2 and TRBJ1-6; no reliable D call. The CDR3 reads CASSPLRDSPLHF. CDR3 sequence (DNA): TGTGCCAGCAGCCCCCTACGGGATTCACCCCTCCACTTT.